Listed here are 17 T cell receptor beta chains from one sample, sequenced in a study of response to subunit inactivated influenza vaccine. Using its own MiXCR run on the RT-PCR reads, TCRdb lists one record per CDR3 protein. The sample records 550,000 to 650,000 distinct CDR3 sequences, around 11% being singletons. The sequences come from PBMCs from blood, collected on the day of vaccination. The origin of the receptors is a man aged 45-60 years who received an inactivated influenza vaccine.

This clonotype was found a few times. The chain carries TRBV27 and TRBJ2-3; 11 bases line up with TRBD2. CDR3 length: 19 amino acids. V trimming: 3 bases; J trimming: 2 bases; junction bases outside the gene matches: 13. Germline CDR1 and CDR2: MNHEY and SMNVEV (reference sequence). This CDR3 reads CASSFRSALAGGTTDTQYF. The CDR3 DNA follows: TGTGCCAGCAGTTTTAGGTCTGCGCTAGCGGGAGGAACCACAGATACGCAGTATTTT.

A few counts support this clonotype. This chain connects TRBV5-1 to TRBJ1-6; D is uncertain. The CDR3 covers 13 residues. The germline CDR1 and CDR2 sequences are SGHRS and YFSETQ. The V end lost 0 bases, the J end lost 8 bases, and 6 bases lay between the germline ends. The CDR3 spells CASSLEWDSPLHF. The CDR3 region has the DNA TGCGCCAGCAGCTTGGAATGGGATTCACCCCTCCACTTT.

This clonotype has a handful of counts. The chain is built from TRBV20-1 and TRBJ2-1; D unresolved. This CDR3 has 14 amino acids. Germline V gene data show CDR1 as DFQATT and CDR2 as SNEGSKA (reference sequence). Trimming cost V 5 bases and J 1 base, with 12 bases left between them. Here the CDR3 reads CSAEASHSYNEQFF. The CDR3 DNA sequence: TGCAGTGCTGAGGCATCTCATTCCTACAATGAGCAGTTCTTC.

Only a few counts were recorded for this clonotype. This rearrangement joins TRBV28 to TRBJ2-3; the D gene could be TRBD1 or TRBD2 (5 bases each). CDR1 MDHEN and CDR2 SYDVKM come from the germline V gene. Trimming pared 5 bases from V and 3 bases from J, leaving 15 bases between. The CDR3 loop spans 15 amino acids. The CDR3 sequence: CASSGPTGRTDTQYF. The CDR3 region has the DNA TGTGCCAGCAGTGGTCCGACGGGACGGACAGATACGCAGTATTTT. Filled out from reference TRBV28 and TRBJ2-3, the complete variable domain reads DVKVTQSSRYLVKRTGEKVFLECVQDMDHENMFWYRQDPGLGLRLIYFSYDVKMKEKGDIPEGYSVSREKKERFSLILESASTNQTSMYLCASSGPTGRTDTQYFGPGTRLTVL.

This clonotype has a handful of counts. The chain links TRBV10-3 to TRBJ2-7; tentatively, D is TRBD2 (6 bases). Trimming cost V 0 bases and J 2 bases, with 8 bases left between them. The length of the CDR3 is 14 residues. Germline CDR1 reads ENHRY; CDR2 reads SYGVKD. As DNA, the CDR3 is TGTGCCATCAGTGAGTCCGGCGGGACCTACGAGCAGTACTTC. This encodes CAISESGGTYEQYF.

The chain is built from TRBV7-9 and TRBJ1-5; TRBD1 is a possible D gene (5 bases). Deletions cut 3 bases from V and 8 bases from J, with 11 bases between. The CDR3 has 13 residues. Looked up from germline, CDR1 is SEHNR and CDR2 is FQNEAQ (reference sequence). As DNA, the CDR3 is TGTGCCAGCAGCTTGGGGGGGTTTGAGCCCCAGCATTTT. The encoded protein is CASSLGGFEPQHF.

This clonotype has more than one count but fewer than ten. This chain uses TRBV7-8 with TRBJ2-2; D tentatively reads TRBD1 or TRBD2 (6 bases each). CDR1 and CDR2 (germline): SGHVS, FQNEAQ. The CDR3 is 15 amino acids. Trimming removed 4 bases from V and 6 bases from J, with 15 bases in between. CDR3 residues: CASSSRGGKSGELFF. The CDR3 DNA follows: TGTGCCAGCAGCTCTAGAGGGGGGAAGTCCGGGGAGCTGTTTTTT.

This clonotype was counted ten times or more. The chain links TRBV18 to TRBJ2-1, with D tentatively TRBD2 (5 bases). V lost 0 bases, J lost 8 bases, and 8 bases lay in between. Germline lookup yields CDR1 KGHSH and CDR2 LQKENI. The CDR3 has 13 residues. The CDR3 DNA sequence: TGTGCCAGCTCACCACCGTCAGCGGATGAGCAGTTCTTC. This translates into CASSPPSADEQFF. The full variable domain, with the rest looked up from reference TRBV18 and TRBJ2-1, is NAGVMQNPRHLVRRRGQEARLRCSPMKGHSHVYWYRQLPEEGLKFMVYLQKENIIDESGMPKERFSAEFPKEGPSILRIQQVVRGDSAAYFCASSPPSADEQFFGPGTRLTVL.

This clonotype was seen ten or more times. The chain recombines TRBV20-1 with TRBJ2-1, with a tentative D call TRBD2 (5 bases). V dropped 6 bases and J dropped 6 bases, with 9 bases sitting between them. CDR1 and CDR2 (germline): DFQATT, SNEGSKA (reference sequence). The CDR3 is made up of 11 amino acids. CDR3 in DNA: TGCAGTGCGGTAGGGAGCAATGAGCAGTTCTTC. It translates to CSAVGSNEQFF.

J is TRBJ2-4 and V is TRBV20-1, with TRBD2 identical over 7 bases. Per germline, CDR1 DFQATT and CDR2 SNEGSKA (reference sequence). V was pared by 1 base and J by 7 bases, with 10 bases of the junction left unmatched. The CDR3 spans 15 residues. As DNA, the CDR3 is TGCAGTGCTAGAGGAGCGAGCGGGACTGAGAACATTCAGTACTTC. Translating gives CSARGASGTENIQYF.

The V and J genes are TRBV10-3 and TRBJ2-5; 10 bases map to TRBD1. Germline CDR1 ENHRY, CDR2 SYGVKD. After removal of 6 bases from V and 5 bases from J, the junction contained 6 bases not matched to a gene. The CDR3 totals 14 residues. As DNA, the CDR3 is TGTGCCATCAGCAGACAGGGGGCTAGGGAGACCCAGTACTTC. Protein sequence: CAISRQGARETQYF.

V gene TRBV15 combines with J gene TRBJ2-5; TRBD2 agrees at 9 bases. Germline CDR1 LNHNV, CDR2 YYDKDF (reference sequence). CDR3 length equals 17 residues. With V trimmed by 1 base and J by 1 base, 7 bases remained unmatched. CDR3 bases: TGTGCCACCAGCAGAGGAGGTGCTAGCGGGGCCCAAGAGACCCAGTACTTC. This translates into CATSRGGASGAQETQYF.

The J gene is TRBJ2-3, the V gene TRBV9, with a possible D match to TRBD2 (5 bases). Trimming shortened V by 2 bases and J by 6 bases, and 13 bases separated the two germline ends. Germline CDR1 and CDR2: SGDLS and YYNGEE. This CDR3 spans 14 amino acids. As DNA, the CDR3 is TGTGCCAGCAGCGTTAGCGCGAAAGGGGATACGCAGTATTTT. Encoded protein: CASSVSAKGDTQYF.

The rearrangement uses TRBV20-1 and TRBJ2-5; 9 nucleotides match TRBD2. Germline CDR1 DFQATT, CDR2 SNEGSKA (reference sequence). V gave up 0 bases and J gave up 1 base; unmatched junction bases: 9. The CDR3 consists of 17 residues. The CDR3 here is CSARDVTSGWFQETQYF. Here the CDR3 DNA reads TGCAGTGCTAGAGATGTGACTAGCGGTTGGTTCCAAGAGACCCAGTACTTC.

The chain has TRBV20-1 and TRBJ1-4; TRBD1 is a possible D gene (5 bases). This CDR3 has 13 residues. From germline, CDR1 is DFQATT and CDR2 SNEGSKA (reference sequence). Deletions cut 1 base from V and 7 bases from J, with 10 bases between. Here the CDR3 DNA reads TGCAGTGCTAGAGGGACATTGTCTGAAAAACTGTTTTTT. It yields the protein CSARGTLSEKLFF.

This clonotype appeared a few times. V is TRBV5-1 and J is TRBJ2-1, with TRBD2 identical over 10 bases. This CDR3 has 16 amino acids. J gave up 5 bases and V 0 bases, and 5 bases lay outside the gene matches. CDR1 and CDR2 (germline): SGHRS, YFSETQ. The CDR3 region is CASSLALAGAHNEQFF. The CDR3 DNA is TGCGCCAGCAGCTTGGCGCTAGCGGGAGCGCACAATGAGCAGTTCTTC. The full variable domain, in which reference TRBV5-1 and TRBJ2-1 provide the parts outside the CDR3, is KAGVTQTPRYLIKTRGQQVTLSCSPISGHRSVSWYQQTPGQGLQFLFEYFSETQRNKGNFPGRFSGRQFSNSRSEMNVSTLELGDSALYLCASSLALAGAHNEQFFGPGTRLTVL.

The rearrangement uses TRBV10-3 and TRBJ1-3, with 9 bases fitting TRBD1. Germline lookup yields CDR1 ENHRY and CDR2 SYGVKD. V was clipped by 7 bases and J by 2 bases; unmatched bases: 9. The CDR3 has 16 amino acids. CDR3 DNA: TGTGCCATCACTCAACCGGGACAGGGAACTGGAAACACCATATATTTT. Its protein is CAITQPGQGTGNTIYF.